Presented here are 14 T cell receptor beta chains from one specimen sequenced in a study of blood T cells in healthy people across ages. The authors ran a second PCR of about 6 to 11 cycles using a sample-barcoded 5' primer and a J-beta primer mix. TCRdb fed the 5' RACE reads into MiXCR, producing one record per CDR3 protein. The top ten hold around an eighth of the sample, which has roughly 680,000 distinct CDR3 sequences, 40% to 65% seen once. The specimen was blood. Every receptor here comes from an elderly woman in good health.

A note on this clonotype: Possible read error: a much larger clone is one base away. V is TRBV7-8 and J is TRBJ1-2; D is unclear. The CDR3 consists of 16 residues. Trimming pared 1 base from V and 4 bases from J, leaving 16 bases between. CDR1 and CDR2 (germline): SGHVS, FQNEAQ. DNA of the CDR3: TGTGCCAGCAGCTTAGTTCAGGACCGACGAGGCTATGGCTACACCTTC. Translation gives CASSLVQDRRGYGYTF.

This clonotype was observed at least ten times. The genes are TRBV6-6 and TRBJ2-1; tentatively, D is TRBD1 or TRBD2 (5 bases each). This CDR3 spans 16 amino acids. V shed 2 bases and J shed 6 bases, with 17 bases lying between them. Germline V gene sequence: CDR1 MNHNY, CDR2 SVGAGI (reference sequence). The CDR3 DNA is TGTGCCAGCAGTTACACAACCTCCGGGACGGTCAATGAGCAGTTCTTC. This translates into CASSYTTSGTVNEQFF.

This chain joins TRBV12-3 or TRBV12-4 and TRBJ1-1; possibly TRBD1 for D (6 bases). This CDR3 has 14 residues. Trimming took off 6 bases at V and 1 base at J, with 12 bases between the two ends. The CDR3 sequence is CASRGATRNTEAFF. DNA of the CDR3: TGTGCCAGCAGGGGGGCTACCAGGAACACTGAAGCTTTCTTT.

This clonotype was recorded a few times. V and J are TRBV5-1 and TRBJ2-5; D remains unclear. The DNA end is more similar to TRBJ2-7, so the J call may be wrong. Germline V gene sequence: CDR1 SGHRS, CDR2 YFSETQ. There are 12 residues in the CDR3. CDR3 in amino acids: CASRLQTYEQYF. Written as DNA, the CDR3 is TGCGCCAGCAGGTTACAGACCTACGAGCAGTACTTC.

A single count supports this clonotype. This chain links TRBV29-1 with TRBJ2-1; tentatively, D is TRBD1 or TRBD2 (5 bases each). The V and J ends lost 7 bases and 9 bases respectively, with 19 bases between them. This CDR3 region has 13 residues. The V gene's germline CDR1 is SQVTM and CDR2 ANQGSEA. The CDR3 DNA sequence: TGCAGCGCTCGAAGAGCTCAGAGGGGTGAGCAGTTCTTC. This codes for CSARRAQRGEQFF.

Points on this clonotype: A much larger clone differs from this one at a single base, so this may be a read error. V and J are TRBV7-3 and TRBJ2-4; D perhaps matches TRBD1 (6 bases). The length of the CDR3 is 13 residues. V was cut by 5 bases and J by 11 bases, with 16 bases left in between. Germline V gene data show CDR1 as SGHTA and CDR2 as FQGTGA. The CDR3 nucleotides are TGTGCCAGCAGCCAGGCTACAGGGAACGTTCAGTACTTC. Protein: CASSQATGNVQYF.

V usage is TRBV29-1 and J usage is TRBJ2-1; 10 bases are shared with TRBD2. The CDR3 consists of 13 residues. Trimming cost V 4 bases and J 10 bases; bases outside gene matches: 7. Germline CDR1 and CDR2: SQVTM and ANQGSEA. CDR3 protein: CSVASGRAREQFF. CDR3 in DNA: TGCAGCGTTGCCAGCGGGAGGGCGAGGGAGCAGTTCTTC.

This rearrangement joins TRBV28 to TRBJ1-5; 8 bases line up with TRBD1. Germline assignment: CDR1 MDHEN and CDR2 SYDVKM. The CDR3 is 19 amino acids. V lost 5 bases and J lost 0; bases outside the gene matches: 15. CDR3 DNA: TGTGCCAGCAGTCTATCACAGGGGGTGCGAGTCTATAGCAATCAGCCCCAGCATTTT. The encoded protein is CASSLSQGVRVYSNQPQHF.

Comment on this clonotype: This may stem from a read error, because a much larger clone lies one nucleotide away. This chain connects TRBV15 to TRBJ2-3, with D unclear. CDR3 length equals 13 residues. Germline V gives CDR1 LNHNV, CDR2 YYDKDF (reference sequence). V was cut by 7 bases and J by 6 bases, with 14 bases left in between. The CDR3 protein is CATNSAPLDTQYF. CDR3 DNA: TGTGCCACCAACAGCGCACCCCTGGATACGCAGTATTTT. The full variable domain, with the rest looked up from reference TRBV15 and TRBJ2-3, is DAMVIQNPRYQVTQFGKPVTLSCSQTLNHNVMYWYQQKSSQAPKLLFHYYDKDFNNEADTPDNFQSRRPNTSFCFLDIRSPGLGDTAMYLCATNSAPLDTQYFGPGTRLTVL.

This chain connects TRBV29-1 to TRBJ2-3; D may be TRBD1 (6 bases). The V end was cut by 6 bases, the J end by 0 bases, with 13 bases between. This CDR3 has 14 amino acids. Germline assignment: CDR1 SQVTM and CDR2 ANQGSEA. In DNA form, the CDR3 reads TGCAGCGTCATCGACAGGAGTAGCACAGATACGCAGTATTTT. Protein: CSVIDRSSTDTQYF.

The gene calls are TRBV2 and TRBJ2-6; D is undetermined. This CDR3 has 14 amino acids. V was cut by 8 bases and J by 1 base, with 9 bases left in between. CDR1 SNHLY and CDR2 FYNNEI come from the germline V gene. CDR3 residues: CASGDRSGANVLTF. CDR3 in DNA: TGTGCCAGCGGAGATAGATCTGGGGCCAACGTCCTGACTTTC.

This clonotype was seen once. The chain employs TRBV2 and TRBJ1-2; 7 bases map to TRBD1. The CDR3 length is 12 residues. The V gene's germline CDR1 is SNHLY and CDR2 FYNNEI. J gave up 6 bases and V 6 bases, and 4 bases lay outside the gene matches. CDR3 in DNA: TGTGCCAGCAGGGAGGGGGCAGATGGCTACACCTTC. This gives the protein CASREGADGYTF.

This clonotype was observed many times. CDR3 sequence reads: CSGRDVKGGYTF. CDR3 nucleotide sequence: TGCAGCGGGCGGGACGTGAAAGGTGGCTACACCTTC. The chain joins TRBV29-1 to TRBJ1-2; weak D call: TRBD1 (5 bases). V gave up 7 bases and J gave up 7 bases, with 16 bases separating them. The V gene's germline CDR1 is SQVTM and CDR2 ANQGSEA. The CDR3 has 12 amino acids. The full variable domain, rest sourced from reference TRBV29-1 and TRBJ1-2, is SAVISQKPSRDICQRGTSLTIQCQVDSQVTMMFWYRQQPGQSLTLIATANQGSEATYESGFVIDKFPISRPNLTFSTLTVSNMSPEDSSIYLCSGRDVKGGYTFGSGTRLTVV.

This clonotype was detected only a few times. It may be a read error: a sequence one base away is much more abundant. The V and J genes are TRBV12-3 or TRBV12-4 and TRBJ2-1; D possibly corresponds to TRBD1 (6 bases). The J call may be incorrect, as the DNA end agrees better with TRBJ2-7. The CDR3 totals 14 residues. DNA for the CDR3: TGTGCCAGCACTCCGACAGGACCCTACAATGAGCAGTACTTC. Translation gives CASTPTGPYNEQYF.